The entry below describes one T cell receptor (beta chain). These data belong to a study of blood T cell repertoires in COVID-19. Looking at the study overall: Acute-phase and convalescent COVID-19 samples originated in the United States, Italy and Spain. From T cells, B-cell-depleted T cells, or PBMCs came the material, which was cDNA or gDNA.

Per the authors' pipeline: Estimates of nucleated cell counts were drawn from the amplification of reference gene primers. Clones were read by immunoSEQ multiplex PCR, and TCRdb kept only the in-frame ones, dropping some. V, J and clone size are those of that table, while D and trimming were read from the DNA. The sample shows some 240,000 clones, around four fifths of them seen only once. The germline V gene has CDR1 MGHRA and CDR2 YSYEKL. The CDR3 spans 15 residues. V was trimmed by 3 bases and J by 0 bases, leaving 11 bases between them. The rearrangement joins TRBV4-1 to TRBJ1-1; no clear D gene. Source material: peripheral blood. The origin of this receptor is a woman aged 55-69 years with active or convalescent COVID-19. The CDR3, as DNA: TGCGCCAGCAGCCACGTAGACACCATGAACACTGAAGCTTTCTTT. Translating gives CASSHVDTMNTEAFF.